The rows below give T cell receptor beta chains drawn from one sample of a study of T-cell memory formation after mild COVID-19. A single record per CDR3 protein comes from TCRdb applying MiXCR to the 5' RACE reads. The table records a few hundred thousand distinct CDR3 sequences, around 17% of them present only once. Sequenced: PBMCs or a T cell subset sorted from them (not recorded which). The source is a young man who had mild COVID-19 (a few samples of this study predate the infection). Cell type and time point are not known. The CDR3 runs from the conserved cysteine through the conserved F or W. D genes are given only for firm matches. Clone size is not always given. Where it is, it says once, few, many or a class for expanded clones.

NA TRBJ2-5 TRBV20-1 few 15 CSARAPAVPGMTQYF TGCAGTGCTAGAGCTCCAGCGGTACCGGGTATGACCCAGTACTTC
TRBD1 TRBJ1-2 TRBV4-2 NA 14 CASSQFDRDYGYTF TGTGCCAGCAGCCAGTTCGACAGGGACTATGGCTACACCTTC
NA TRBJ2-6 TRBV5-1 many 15 CASSERVSGANVLTF TGCGCCAGCAGCGAGAGGGTATCTGGGGCCAACGTCCTGACTTTC
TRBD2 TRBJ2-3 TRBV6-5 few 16 CASSQGTSGGARTQYF TGTGCCAGCAGTCAGGGGACTAGCGGGGGGGCCCGTACGCAGTATTTT
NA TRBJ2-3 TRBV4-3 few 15 CASSHQRGDADTQYF TGCGCCAGCAGCCATCAGAGGGGGGACGCAGATACGCAGTATTTT
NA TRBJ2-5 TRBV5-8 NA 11 CASSSLRAQYF TGTGCCAGCAGCTCCCTTAGAGCCCAGTACTTC
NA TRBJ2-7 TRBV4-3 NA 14 CASSQDHPSGVTYF TGCGCCAGCAGCCAAGATCACCCCTCGGGTGTTACATACTTC
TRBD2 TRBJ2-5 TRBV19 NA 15 CASSMRTSGLETQYF TGTGCCAGTAGTATGCGGACTAGCGGCCTAGAGACCCAGTACTTC
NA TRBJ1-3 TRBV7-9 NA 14 CASSTGTEGNTIYF TGTGCCAGCAGCACGGGGACTGAAGGAAACACCATATATTTT
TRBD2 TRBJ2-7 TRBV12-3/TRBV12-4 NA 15 CASSLATSGGYEQYF TGTGCCAGCAGTTTAGCTACTAGCGGGGGCTACGAGCAGTACTTC
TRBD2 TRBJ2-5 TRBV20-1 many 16 CSARDRSPAGDETQYF TGCAGTGCTAGAGATCGGTCCCCGGCGGGGGACGAGACCCAGTACTTC
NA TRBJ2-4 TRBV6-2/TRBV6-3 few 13 CASSQGWENIQYF TGTGCCAGCAGTCAAGGGTGGGAAAACATTCAGTACTTC
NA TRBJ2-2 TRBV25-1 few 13 CASSWSLTGELFF TGTGCCAGCAGTTGGAGCCTCACCGGGGAGCTGTTTTTT
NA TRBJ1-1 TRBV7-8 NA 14 CASSSWGGNTEAFF TGTGCCAGCAGCTCTTGGGGGGGGAACACTGAAGCTTTCTTT
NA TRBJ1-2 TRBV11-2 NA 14 CASSLGTGFYGYTF TGTGCCAGCAGCTTAGGAACAGGATTCTATGGCTACACCTTC
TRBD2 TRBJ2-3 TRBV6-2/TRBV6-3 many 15 CASKIRAGRTDTQYF TGTGCCAGCAAGATACGAGCGGGGCGGACAGATACGCAGTATTTT
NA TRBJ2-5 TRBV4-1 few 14 CASSQRRYQETQYF TGCGCCAGCAGCCAGCGGAGATACCAAGAGACCCAGTACTTC
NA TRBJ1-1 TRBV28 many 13 CASSLNLNTEAFF TGTGCCAGCAGTTTGAACCTGAACACTGAAGCTTTCTTT
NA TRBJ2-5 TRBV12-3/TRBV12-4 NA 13 CASSSRDGETQYF TGTGCCAGCAGTTCCCGGGACGGGGAGACCCAGTACTTC
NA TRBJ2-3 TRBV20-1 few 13 CSATRTSTDTQYF TGCAGTGCTACTAGGACTAGCACAGATACGCAGTATTTT
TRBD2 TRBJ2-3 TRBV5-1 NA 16 CASSLAQRGGTDTQYF TGCGCCAGCAGCTTGGCCCAGCGGGGGGGCACAGATACGCAGTATTTT
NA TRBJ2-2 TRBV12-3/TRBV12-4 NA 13 CAEGTINTGELFF TGTGCCGAGGGAACAATTAACACCGGGGAGCTGTTTTTT
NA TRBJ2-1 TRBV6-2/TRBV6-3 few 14 CASSYSLGGGEQFF TGTGCCAGCAGTTACTCTTTGGGGGGCGGAGAGCAGTTCTTC
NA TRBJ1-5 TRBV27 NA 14 CASSSGLSFQPQHF TGTGCCAGCAGTTCGGGACTTAGCTTCCAGCCCCAGCATTTT
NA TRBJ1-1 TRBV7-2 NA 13 CASSSGPEAEAFF TGTGCCAGCAGCTCCGGCCCGGAGGCAGAAGCTTTCTTT
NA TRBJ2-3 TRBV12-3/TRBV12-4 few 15 CASSFVGRSTDTQYF TGTGCCAGCAGTTTTGTGGGTAGAAGCACAGATACGCAGTATTTT
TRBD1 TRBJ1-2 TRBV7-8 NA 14 CASSLDRADYGYTF TGTGCCAGCAGCTTGGACAGGGCGGACTATGGCTACACCTTC
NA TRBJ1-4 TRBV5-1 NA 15 CASAPQGILGEKLFF TGCGCCAGCGCCCCCCAGGGGATATTAGGGGAAAAACTGTTTTTT
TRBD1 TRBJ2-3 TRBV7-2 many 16 CASSLYRDRGQDTQYF TGTGCCAGCAGCTTGTACCGGGACAGGGGGCAAGATACGCAGTATTTT
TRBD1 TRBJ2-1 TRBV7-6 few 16 CASSLGTGLSYNEQFF TGTGCCAGCAGCTTAGGGACAGGGTTGTCCTACAATGAGCAGTTCTTC
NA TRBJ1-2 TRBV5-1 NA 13 CASSITRSLGYTF TGCGCCAGCAGCATAACAAGGTCCCTGGGCTACACCTTC
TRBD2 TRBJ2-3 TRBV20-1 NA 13 CSACGLAKDTQYF TGCAGTGCTTGCGGACTAGCGAAAGATACGCAGTATTTT
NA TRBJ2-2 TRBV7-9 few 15 CASSRKGTSTGELFF TGTGCCAGCAGCCGGAAAGGGACCTCCACCGGGGAGCTGTTTTTT
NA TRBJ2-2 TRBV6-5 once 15 CASSYSPTNTGELFF TGTGCCAGCAGTTATTCCCCTACCAACACCGGGGAGCTGTTTTTT
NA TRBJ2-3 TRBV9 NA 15 CASSAEGLSTDTQYF TGTGCCAGCAGCGCCGAGGGTCTTAGCACAGATACGCAGTATTTT
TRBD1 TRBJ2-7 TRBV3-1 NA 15 CASSGGTGIWYEQYF TGTGCCAGCAGCGGCGGGACAGGGATATGGTACGAGCAGTACTTC
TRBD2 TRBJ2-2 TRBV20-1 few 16 CSAHPLAGAHTGELFF TGCAGTGCCCACCCACTAGCGGGGGCGCACACCGGGGAGCTGTTTTTT
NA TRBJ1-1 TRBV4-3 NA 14 CASSPGTSNTEAFF TGCGCCAGCAGCCCAGGGACAAGCAACACTGAAGCTTTCTTT
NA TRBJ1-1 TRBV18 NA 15 CASSPPGRANTEAFF TGTGCCAGCTCACCACCTGGCAGGGCGAACACTGAAGCTTTCTTT
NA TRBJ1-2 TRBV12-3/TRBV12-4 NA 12 CASKPGLYGYTF TGTGCCAGCAAACCGGGACTTTATGGCTACACCTTC
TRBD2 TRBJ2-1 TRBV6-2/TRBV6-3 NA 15 CASTQSGVSYNEQFF TGTGCCAGCACCCAGAGCGGGGTCTCCTACAATGAGCAGTTCTTC
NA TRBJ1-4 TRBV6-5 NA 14 CASSYSGRVEKQFF TGTGCCAGCAGTTACTCGGGCAGGGTGGAAAAACAGTTTTTT
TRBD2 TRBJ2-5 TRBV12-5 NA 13 CASGLSGEETQYF TGTGCTAGTGGTTTGAGCGGGGAAGAGACCCAGTACTTC
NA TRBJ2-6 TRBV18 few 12 CASSPGANVLTF TGTGCCAGCTCACCTGGGGCCAACGTCCTGACTTTC
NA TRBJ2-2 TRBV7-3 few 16 CASSFGWGQDTGELFF TGTGCCAGCAGCTTTGGATGGGGGCAAGACACCGGGGAGCTGTTTTTT
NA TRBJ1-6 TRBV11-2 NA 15 CASSPRTVLNSPLHF TGTGCCAGCAGCCCCAGAACAGTACTCAATTCACCCCTCCACTTT
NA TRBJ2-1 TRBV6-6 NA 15 CASKSVIHTYNEQFF TGTGCCAGCAAGTCTGTGATCCACACCTACAATGAGCAGTTCTTC
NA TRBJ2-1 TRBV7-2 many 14 CASSLSGPYNEQFF TGTGCCAGCAGCTTAAGTGGCCCTTACAATGAGCAGTTCTTC